Below, one TCR beta chain is given with its context. This specimen belongs to a study of cytomegalovirus exposure and HLA in healthy donors. These donors were members of the roughly 120-subject validation cohort, a group separate from the roughly 670-subject first cohort. Clones were read by immunoSEQ multiplex PCR, and TCRdb kept only the in-frame ones, dropping some. The data contain roughly 260,000 clones, 90% of them singletons. The receptor was isolated from a young woman in good health and CMV-seronegative. The sequencing input was PBMCs.

CDR3 sequence: CASSLPGGCNQPQHF. DNA of the CDR3: TGTGCCAGCAGCTTACCCGGGGGATGCAATCAGCCCCAGCATTTT. The chain recombines TRBV7-4 with TRBJ1-5, with D tentatively TRBD1 (5 bases). Trimming stripped 2 bases from V and 2 bases from J, with 10 bases between. This CDR3 is built from 15 residues. CDR1 SGHVT and CDR2 SQSDAQ come from the germline V gene. Together with reference TRBV7-4 and TRBJ1-5, the CDR3 gives the full variable domain: GAGVSQSPRYKVAKRGRDVALRCDSISGHVTLYWYRQTLGQGSEVLTYSQSDAQRDKSGRPSGRFSAERPERSVSTLKIQRTEQGDSAVYLCASSLPGGCNQPQHFGDGTRLSIL.